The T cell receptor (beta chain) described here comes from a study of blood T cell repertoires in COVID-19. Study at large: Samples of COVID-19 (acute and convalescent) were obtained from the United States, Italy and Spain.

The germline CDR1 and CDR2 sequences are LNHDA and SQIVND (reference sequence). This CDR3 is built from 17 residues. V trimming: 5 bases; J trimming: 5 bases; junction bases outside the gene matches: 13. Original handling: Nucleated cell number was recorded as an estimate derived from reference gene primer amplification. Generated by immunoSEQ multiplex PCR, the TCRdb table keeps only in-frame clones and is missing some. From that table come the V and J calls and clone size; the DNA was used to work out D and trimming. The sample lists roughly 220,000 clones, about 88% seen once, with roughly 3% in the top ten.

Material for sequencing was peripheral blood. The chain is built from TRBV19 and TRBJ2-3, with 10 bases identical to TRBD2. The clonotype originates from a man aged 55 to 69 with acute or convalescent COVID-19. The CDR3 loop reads CASSPRGASGGGDTQYF. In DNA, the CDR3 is TGTGCCAGTAGTCCCCGCGGCGCTAGCGGGGGCGGAGATACGCAGTATTTT.